The entry below describes one T cell receptor beta chain. The CDR3 totals 18 residues. The junction had 6 bases not matched to a gene; V was cut back by 1 base and J by 0 bases. Germline CDR1 reads KGHSH; CDR2 reads LQKENI. This entry belongs to a study of blood T cell repertoires in COVID-19. Study-level background: Material from acute and convalescent COVID-19 was sourced from the United States, Italy and Spain.

Original data processing: By means of reference gene primer amplification, nucleated cell counts were estimated. The repertoire was sequenced with immunoSEQ multiplex PCR; TCRdb's copy has only in-frame clones and lacks some. V, J and clone size were drawn from that table, and D and trimming were deduced from the DNA. The data contain hundreds of thousands of clones, 80% to 90% of them singletons. Material for sequencing was PBMCs or T cells enriched from blood (not recorded which). This chain uses TRBV18 with TRBJ1-6; 7 bases agree with TRBD1. The TCR was taken from a man aged 35-49 years in a cohort exposed to, infected with or recovered from COVID-19 (not recorded which). CDR3 nucleotide sequence: TGTGCCAGCTCACCACGTCGACAGGGTCGCTCCTATAATTCACCCCTCCACTTT. It encodes CASSPRRQGRSYNSPLHF.